This is a list of T cell receptor beta chains from one sample in a study of shared clonotypes between healthy human individuals. The table came from immunoSEQ multiplex PCR; TCRdb's copy has only in-frame clones and leaves some out. The table includes some 2 million clones, 95% detected once. The sequenced material came from naive CD4+ T cells sorted from blood. These receptors all come from a man between 18 and 29 years old in good health. Each CDR3 is given with its conserved first and last residue. The order of the fields is J gene, CDR3 length, V gene, D gene, clone size, CDR3 DNA, CDR3 protein. A D gene is named only where the DNA matches it firmly. Size tells how often a clone was seen (once, few, many) or the class of an expanded clone, and some rows leave it out.

J gene: TRBJ2-2; CDR3 length: 16; V gene: TRBV6-6; D gene: -; clone size: -; CDR3 DNA: TGTGCCAGCAGTTACCCCAGGGTGGAGAACACCGGGGAGCTGTTTTTT; CDR3 protein: CASSYPRVENTGELFF
J gene: TRBJ2-7; CDR3 length: 13; V gene: TRBV5-1; D gene: TRBD1; clone size: -; CDR3 DNA: TGCGCCAGCAGCACCGACAGGGCCTACGAGCAGTACTTC; CDR3 protein: CASSTDRAYEQYF
J gene: TRBJ1-2; CDR3 length: 14; V gene: TRBV30; D gene: -; clone size: once; CDR3 DNA: TGTGCCTGGAGTCTGGGGACCGGCCGCTATGGCTACACCTTC; CDR3 protein: CAWSLGTGRYGYTF
J gene: TRBJ2-7; CDR3 length: 15; V gene: TRBV10-2; D gene: TRBD1; clone size: -; CDR3 DNA: TGCGCCAGCAGAATAGGACAGGGGGAGATTGACGAGCAGTACTTC; CDR3 protein: CASRIGQGEIDEQYF
J gene: TRBJ1-6; CDR3 length: 12; V gene: TRBV28; D gene: -; clone size: -; CDR3 DNA: TGTGCCAGCAGTTTCGACTATGGATCCCTCCACTTT; CDR3 protein: CASSFDYGSLHF
J gene: TRBJ2-1; CDR3 length: 16; V gene: TRBV7-2; D gene: TRBD2; clone size: -; CDR3 DNA: TGTGCCAGCAGCTTATTAGCGGGAGGGGTCCACAATGAGCAGTTCTTC; CDR3 protein: CASSLLAGGVHNEQFF
J gene: TRBJ2-7; CDR3 length: 15; V gene: TRBV9; D gene: TRBD2; clone size: -; CDR3 DNA: TGTGCCAGCAGCGGAGGACTAGCGGGGGACTACGAGCAGTACTTC; CDR3 protein: CASSGGLAGDYEQYF
J gene: TRBJ2-7; CDR3 length: 16; V gene: TRBV4-2; D gene: TRBD1; clone size: -; CDR3 DNA: TGTGCCAGCAGCCAAGTCGTACAGGGGGCGCGAAACGAGCAGTACTTC; CDR3 protein: CASSQVVQGARNEQYF
J gene: TRBJ1-2; CDR3 length: 12; V gene: TRBV2; D gene: -; clone size: -; CDR3 DNA: TGTGCCAGCAGTCGGGGTTCTGCGGGCTACACCTTC; CDR3 protein: CASSRGSAGYTF
J gene: TRBJ1-2; CDR3 length: 16; V gene: TRBV6-5; D gene: TRBD1; clone size: -; CDR3 DNA: TGTGCCAGCAGTTCATCCAGGACAGGGGGTAACTATGGCTACACCTTC; CDR3 protein: CASSSSRTGGNYGYTF
J gene: TRBJ2-7; CDR3 length: 14; V gene: TRBV2; D gene: -; clone size: -; CDR3 DNA: TGTGCCAGCAGTGTCGGGAGTGTGGGGTACGAGCAGTACTTC; CDR3 protein: CASSVGSVGYEQYF
J gene: TRBJ2-5; CDR3 length: 14; V gene: TRBV5-1; D gene: -; clone size: -; CDR3 DNA: TGCGCCAGCAGCTGGGGGACGTACCAAGAGACCCAGTACTTC; CDR3 protein: CASSWGTYQETQYF
J gene: TRBJ2-5; CDR3 length: 12; V gene: TRBV7-9; D gene: -; clone size: -; CDR3 DNA: TGTGCCAGCAGCTTAGGGCCCTCGACCCAGTACTTC; CDR3 protein: CASSLGPSTQYF
J gene: TRBJ1-2; CDR3 length: 14; V gene: TRBV4-1; D gene: -; clone size: -; CDR3 DNA: TGCGCCAGCAGCCTCGGGGCCGACAACTATGGCTACACCTTC; CDR3 protein: CASSLGADNYGYTF
J gene: TRBJ2-3; CDR3 length: 11; V gene: TRBV5-1; D gene: -; clone size: -; CDR3 DNA: TGCGCCAGCAAGGAGGGCAATACGCAGTATTTT; CDR3 protein: CASKEGNTQYF
J gene: TRBJ1-1; CDR3 length: 11; V gene: TRBV7-9; D gene: -; clone size: once; CDR3 DNA: TGTGCCAGCAGCCTCCGAGGGGAAGCTTTCTTT; CDR3 protein: CASSLRGEAFF
J gene: TRBJ1-6; CDR3 length: 15; V gene: TRBV19; D gene: -; clone size: -; CDR3 DNA: TGTGCCAGTAGTGATGCGGGGTTATATAATTCACCCCTCCACTTT; CDR3 protein: CASSDAGLYNSPLHF
J gene: TRBJ2-2; CDR3 length: 16; V gene: TRBV5-1; D gene: -; clone size: -; CDR3 DNA: TGCGCCAGCAGCTCAATTCGACCTGTCAACACCGGGGAGCTGTTTTTT; CDR3 protein: CASSSIRPVNTGELFF
J gene: TRBJ1-4; CDR3 length: 16; V gene: TRBV4-1; D gene: -; clone size: -; CDR3 DNA: TGCGCCAGCAGCCCGACCCAGGCAGTAGGAAATGAAAAACTGTTTTTT; CDR3 protein: CASSPTQAVGNEKLFF
J gene: TRBJ1-6; CDR3 length: 15; V gene: TRBV11-2; D gene: -; clone size: -; CDR3 DNA: TGTGCCAGCAGCTTAGGGGTAGATATCGGATCACCCCTCCACTTT; CDR3 protein: CASSLGVDIGSPLHF
J gene: TRBJ2-7; CDR3 length: 15; V gene: TRBV19; D gene: TRBD1; clone size: -; CDR3 DNA: TGTGCCAGTAGTATCTGGGGACAGGCCTCCTACGAGCAGTACTTC; CDR3 protein: CASSIWGQASYEQYF
J gene: TRBJ1-6; CDR3 length: 14; V gene: TRBV9; D gene: -; clone size: -; CDR3 DNA: TGTGCCAGCAGCGCCGGACCAACTAATTCACCCCTCCACTTT; CDR3 protein: CASSAGPTNSPLHF
J gene: TRBJ2-7; CDR3 length: 15; V gene: TRBV5-1; D gene: -; clone size: -; CDR3 DNA: TGCGCCAGCAGCTTGGGAGGGACGGCGTCCTACGAGCAGTACTTC; CDR3 protein: CASSLGGTASYEQYF
J gene: TRBJ1-1; CDR3 length: 14; V gene: TRBV25-1; D gene: -; clone size: -; CDR3 DNA: TGTGCCAGCAACGATCCAGGTTCGAACACTGAAGCTTTCTTT; CDR3 protein: CASNDPGSNTEAFF
J gene: TRBJ2-2; CDR3 length: 16; V gene: TRBV5-1; D gene: TRBD1; clone size: -; CDR3 DNA: TGCGCCAGCAGCCTGGGACAGGGGAAGAACACCGGGGAGCTGTTTTTT; CDR3 protein: CASSLGQGKNTGELFF
J gene: TRBJ2-2; CDR3 length: 18; V gene: TRBV18; D gene: TRBD2; clone size: few; CDR3 DNA: TGTGCCAGCTCACCAATCCTGATTGCGGGAGCCATCACCGGGGAGCTGTTTTTT; CDR3 protein: CASSPILIAGAITGELFF
J gene: TRBJ2-5; CDR3 length: 13; V gene: TRBV5-1; D gene: -; clone size: -; CDR3 DNA: TGCGCCAGCAGCTTGGACAGGGATGGGACCCAGTACTTC; CDR3 protein: CASSLDRDGTQYF
J gene: TRBJ2-2; CDR3 length: 17; V gene: TRBV7-2; D gene: TRBD1; clone size: -; CDR3 DNA: TGTGCCAGCAGCTTAGGACCTGGACAGGGATCGGGCGGGGAGCTGTTTTTT; CDR3 protein: CASSLGPGQGSGGELFF
J gene: TRBJ2-3; CDR3 length: 15; V gene: TRBV19; D gene: TRBD2; clone size: -; CDR3 DNA: TGTGCCAGTAGTATGAGCGGGAGCAGCACAGATACGCAGTATTTT; CDR3 protein: CASSMSGSSTDTQYF
J gene: TRBJ2-2; CDR3 length: 14; V gene: TRBV30; D gene: -; clone size: -; CDR3 DNA: TGTGCCTGGAAACGGGCGGGGAACACCGGGGAGCTGTTTTTT; CDR3 protein: CAWKRAGNTGELFF
J gene: TRBJ1-2; CDR3 length: 15; V gene: TRBV12-5; D gene: -; clone size: -; CDR3 DNA: TGTGCTAGTGGTTTAGGAGGTGGCGTAACCTATGGCTACACCTTC; CDR3 protein: CASGLGGGVTYGYTF
J gene: TRBJ1-2; CDR3 length: 12; V gene: TRBV28; D gene: -; clone size: -; CDR3 DNA: TGTGCCAGCAGTTTCTCCGGCTATGGCTACACCTTC; CDR3 protein: CASSFSGYGYTF
J gene: TRBJ2-6; CDR3 length: 15; V gene: TRBV28; D gene: TRBD1; clone size: -; CDR3 DNA: TGTGCCAGTCGACAGGGGGCTTCTGGGGCCAACGTCCTGACTTTC; CDR3 protein: CASRQGASGANVLTF
J gene: TRBJ1-1; CDR3 length: 14; V gene: TRBV30; D gene: -; clone size: few; CDR3 DNA: TGTGCCTGGAGTGCGGGGGGGGTGAACACTGAAGCTTTCTTT; CDR3 protein: CAWSAGGVNTEAFF
J gene: TRBJ2-5; CDR3 length: 16; V gene: TRBV5-1; D gene: TRBD2; clone size: -; CDR3 DNA: TGCGCCAGCAGCTTGGGGCCAGCGGGGGTTCAAGAGACCCAGTACTTC; CDR3 protein: CASSLGPAGVQETQYF
J gene: TRBJ1-2; CDR3 length: 17; V gene: TRBV6-1; D gene: -; clone size: -; CDR3 DNA: TGTGCCAGCAGTGAAAATCGACAGGCGCCAGCTTATGGGGGCTACACCTTC; CDR3 protein: CASSENRQAPAYGGYTF
J gene: TRBJ2-1; CDR3 length: 15; V gene: TRBV6-1; D gene: TRBD2; clone size: -; CDR3 DNA: TGTGCCAGCATTCAGATGCGGGGGACCTACAATGAGCAGTTCTTC; CDR3 protein: CASIQMRGTYNEQFF
J gene: TRBJ1-3; CDR3 length: 16; V gene: TRBV6-6; D gene: -; clone size: -; CDR3 DNA: TGTGCCAGCAGTTACTCCCCGGGGGCGGCAGGAAACACCATATATTTT; CDR3 protein: CASSYSPGAAGNTIYF
J gene: TRBJ1-1; CDR3 length: 15; V gene: TRBV25-1; D gene: -; clone size: -; CDR3 DNA: TGTGCCAGCACCGGGACAACCCGCATGAACACTGAAGCTTTCTTT; CDR3 protein: CASTGTTRMNTEAFF
J gene: TRBJ1-1; CDR3 length: 12; V gene: TRBV30; D gene: -; clone size: -; CDR3 DNA: TGTGCCTGGAGGGCTAAGAACACTGAAGCTTTCTTT; CDR3 protein: CAWRAKNTEAFF
J gene: TRBJ1-1; CDR3 length: 15; V gene: TRBV7-9; D gene: -; clone size: -; CDR3 DNA: TGTGCCAGCAGCTCGGACGGGCGCATGAACACTGAAGCTTTCTTT; CDR3 protein: CASSSDGRMNTEAFF